This T cell receptor beta chain was observed in a study of shared clonotypes between healthy human individuals. Study-level points and caveats: Clonotype sharing among donors, it was expected, would be affected by sequencing depth. Clonotypes which were not shared had lower generation probabilities than clonotypes that all four donors shared.

Repertoires were generated with immunoSEQ multiplex PCR, while TCRdb's copy carries only in-frame clones and drops some. Of over a million clones listed, over 95% are singletons. The junction had 10 bases not matched to a gene; V was cut back by 7 bases and J by 5 bases. Germline loops: CDR1 MNHEY, CDR2 SMNVEV (reference sequence). The CDR3 totals 14 residues. Turning to this clone: Its antigen is as yet unknown.

The receptor comes from a man younger than 45 in good health. Sequenced input: naive CD4+ T cells sorted from blood. Subset indicated: CD45RA+ positively selected. The chain couples TRBV27 to TRBJ2-5, with 7 nucleotides matching TRBD2. DNA for the CDR3: TGTGCCAGCACTCCTTGGGGGGGAATGGAGACCCAGTACTTC. As protein: CASTPWGGMETQYF.